The rows below give T cell receptor beta chains drawn from one sample of a study of blood T cell repertoires in COVID-19. The repertoire was sequenced with immunoSEQ multiplex PCR; TCRdb's copy has only in-frame clones and lacks some. The sample contains about 150,000 clones, roughly 80% of which appear only once. The specimen was peripheral blood. Source of these receptors: a woman older than 75 with acute or convalescent COVID-19. Each CDR3 is given with its conserved first and last residue. The order of the fields is D gene, J gene, clone size, V gene, CDR3 protein, CDR3 DNA. A D gene is named only where the DNA matches it firmly. Only part of the rows carry a size: once, few, many, or a class if the clone is expanded.

>TRBD2|TRBJ2-7|-|TRBV5-5
CASSLGPGLAISYEQYF
TGTGCCAGCAGCTTGGGACCCGGACTAGCGATCTCCTACGAGCAGTACTTC
>TRBD1|TRBJ1-5|-|TRBV18
CASSPTGAVNQPQHF
TGTGCCAGCTCACCAACAGGGGCCGTTAATCAGCCCCAGCATTTT
>-|TRBJ1-3|once|TRBV7-9
CASSWRQVISGNTIYF
TGTGCCAGCAGCTGGAGACAGGTGATCTCTGGAAACACCATATATTTT
>-|TRBJ2-1|-|TRBV19
CASSFRSGRSSYNEQFF
TGTGCCAGTAGTTTCCGTAGCGGCCGGAGCTCCTACAATGAGCAGTTCTTC
>TRBD2|TRBJ2-1|-|TRBV28
CASSLWVAGGLNEQFF
TGTGCCAGCAGTTTATGGGTGGCGGGGGGGCTGAATGAGCAGTTCTTC
>-|TRBJ1-6|-|TRBV28
CASRPQRNSPLHF
TGTGCCAGCAGACCCCAGCGGAATTCACCCCTCCACTTT
>TRBD1|TRBJ2-5|-|TRBV3-1/TRBV3-2
CASSQTQGAGETQYF
TGTGCCAGCAGCCAAACACAGGGGGCGGGAGAGACCCAGTACTTC
>-|TRBJ1-1|-|TRBV6-5
CASSYSSPSGEAFF
TGTGCCAGCAGTTACTCGAGTCCTTCGGGTGAAGCTTTCTTT
>TRBD1|TRBJ1-5|once|TRBV2
CASRRGGTGINQPQHF
TGTGCCAGCAGAAGGGGGGGGACAGGGATTAATCAGCCCCAGCATTTT
>-|TRBJ1-5|once|TRBV7-8
CASSPLTQGYSNQPQHF
TGTGCCAGCAGCCCTTTAACCCAGGGTTATAGCAATCAGCCCCAGCATTTT
>-|TRBJ2-7|-|TRBV21-1
CASSRTGVDEQYF
TGTGCCAGCAGCAGAACAGGGGTTGACGAGCAGTACTTC
>-|TRBJ2-7|-|TRBV5-1
CASSPAVASLYEQYF
TGCGCCAGCAGCCCGGCGGTAGCGAGCCTCTACGAGCAGTACTTC
>TRBD1|TRBJ2-6|-|TRBV18
CASSPIPGTGNSGANVLTF
TGTGCCAGCTCACCGATACCCGGGACAGGTAACTCTGGGGCCAACGTCCTGACTTTC
>-|TRBJ2-3|once|TRBV20-1
CSVTQGGTQYF
TGCAGTGTGACGCAGGGAGGTACGCAGTATTTT
>-|TRBJ1-1|-|TRBV19
CASSIPPGMNTEAFF
TGTGCCAGTAGTATTCCTCCAGGAATGAACACTGAAGCTTTCTTT
>-|TRBJ1-5|-|TRBV2
CASSSGIPGQPQHF
TGTGCCAGCAGTTCTGGGATCCCGGGGCAGCCCCAGCATTTT
>-|TRBJ1-2|-|TRBV28
CASRQTGLPSGGYTF
TGTGCCAGCAGACAGACAGGCCTACCTTCGGGTGGCTACACCTTC
>-|TRBJ2-3|-|TRBV5-4
CASSSREADTQYF
TGTGCCAGCAGCTCTCGTGAGGCAGATACGCAGTATTTT
>TRBD2|TRBJ2-5|-|TRBV10-1
CASSASGEETQYF
TGCGCCAGCAGTGCTAGCGGAGAAGAGACCCAGTACTTC
>-|TRBJ2-4|-|TRBV5-4
CASSARTSNIQYF
TGTGCCAGCAGCGCTCGGACATCTAACATTCAGTACTTC
>TRBD1|TRBJ1-2|-|TRBV19
CASIDTGADGYTF
TGTGCCAGTATCGATACAGGGGCCGATGGCTACACCTTC
>TRBD1|TRBJ1-3|-|TRBV7-2
CASSGDREGTIYF
TGTGCCAGCAGCGGGGACAGGGAGGGAACCATATATTTT
>-|TRBJ2-5|-|TRBV19
CASSEPGRALRAETQYF
TGTGCCAGTAGTGAACCGGGCAGGGCCCTACGGGCAGAGACCCAGTACTTC
>-|TRBJ1-5|-|TRBV2
CASGISRVDQPQHF
TGTGCCAGCGGGATAAGCAGGGTCGATCAGCCCCAGCATTTT
>TRBD1|TRBJ2-1|-|TRBV29-1
CSSGTGGDNEQFF
TGCAGCTCCGGGACAGGGGGAGACAATGAGCAGTTCTTC
>TRBD1|TRBJ1-3|-|TRBV5-6
CASSSTGVGNTIYF
TGTGCCAGCAGCTCGACAGGGGTCGGAAACACCATATATTTT
>TRBD2|TRBJ2-1|-|TRBV6-5
CASSYSGIDNEQFF
TGTGCCAGCAGTTATAGCGGGATAGACAATGAGCAGTTCTTC
>TRBD1|TRBJ2-2|-|TRBV4-3
CASSRDRGRGDTGELFF
TGCGCCAGCAGCCGGGACAGGGGGCGCGGGGACACCGGGGAGCTGTTTTTT
>TRBD1|TRBJ2-7|-|TRBV5-6
CASSPGTGLTYEQYF
TGTGCCAGCAGCCCCGGGACAGGGCTTACCTACGAGCAGTACTTC
>-|TRBJ2-7|-|TRBV5-1
CASSTTGTSGSYEQYF
TGCGCCAGCAGCACTACAGGGACGAGTGGCTCCTACGAGCAGTACTTC
>-|TRBJ2-3|-|TRBV15
CATSRGPETDTQYF
TGTGCCACCAGCAGGGGGCCGGAGACAGATACGCAGTATTTT
>TRBD1|TRBJ1-2|-|TRBV7-9
CASSPRNRGRDYGYTF
TGTGCCAGCAGCCCCAGAAACAGGGGGCGAGACTATGGCTACACCTTC
>TRBD1|TRBJ2-5|-|TRBV25-1
CASSGGTGAQETQYF
TGTGCCAGCAGTGGGGGGACAGGGGCACAAGAGACCCAGTACTTC
>TRBD1|TRBJ2-3|-|TRBV19
CATKDRDRVTDTQYF
TGTGCCACCAAAGATCGGGACAGGGTTACAGATACGCAGTATTTT
>-|TRBJ1-1|-|TRBV3-1/TRBV3-2
CASSQDVGETEAFF
TGTGCCAGCAGCCAAGATGTTGGAGAAACTGAAGCTTTCTTT
>TRBD1|TRBJ2-2|-|TRBV5-1
CASSIGTGGGGELFF
TGCGCCAGCAGCATTGGGACAGGGGGCGGCGGGGAGCTGTTTTTT
>-|TRBJ1-2|-|TRBV6-2/TRBV6-3
CASSYAVIRVYGYTF
TGTGCCAGCAGTTACGCTGTAATTAGAGTCTATGGCTACACCTTC
>TRBD2|TRBJ2-1|-|TRBV6-2/TRBV6-3
CASSGVAGYNEQFF
TGTGCCAGCAGTGGGGTAGCGGGCTACAATGAGCAGTTCTTC
>-|TRBJ1-2|-|TRBV27
CASSSQGQRTGGYTF
TGTGCCAGCAGTTCCCAAGGACAGAGAACAGGCGGCTACACCTTC
>-|TRBJ2-1|few|TRBV9
CASSPMGRLPEAYNEQFF
TGTGCCAGCAGCCCGATGGGGAGACTACCCGAGGCCTACAATGAGCAGTTCTTC
>TRBD2|TRBJ2-1|-|TRBV2
CASRPGLAVGEQFF
TGTGCCAGTCGACCGGGACTAGCGGTCGGCGAGCAGTTCTTC
>-|TRBJ2-7|-|TRBV7-9
CASSLVRYPYEQYF
TGTGCCAGCAGCTTAGTCAGATACCCTTACGAGCAGTACTTC
>TRBD1|TRBJ1-6|-|TRBV27
CASSYRDRYSPLHF
TGTGCCAGCAGCTACCGGGACAGGTATTCACCCCTCCACTTT
>TRBD1|TRBJ1-5|-|TRBV7-2
CASSLNRGSNQPQHF
TGTGCCAGCAGCTTAAACAGGGGAAGCAATCAGCCCCAGCATTTT
>-|TRBJ2-7|few|TRBV5-1
CASSRDGGQHQITGEQYF
TGCGCCAGCAGCCGGGACGGGGGACAGCACCAAATCACGGGCGAGCAGTACTTC
>-|TRBJ1-5|once|TRBV2
CASSESGGNQPQHF
TGTGCCAGCAGTGAATCAGGAGGAAATCAGCCCCAGCATTTT
>TRBD1|TRBJ2-1|-|TRBV7-9
CASSRATGVYNEQFF
TGTGCCAGCAGCCGAGCGACAGGGGTATACAATGAGCAGTTCTTC
>TRBD2|TRBJ2-1|-|TRBV2
CASSVGASGGLNEQFF
TGTGCCAGCAGTGTGGGTGCTAGCGGGGGATTGAATGAGCAGTTCTTC
>-|TRBJ2-2|-|TRBV14
CASSQVGVWSGGELFF
TGTGCCAGCAGCCAAGTCGGAGTCTGGTCGGGCGGGGAGCTGTTTTTT
>-|TRBJ1-1|once|TRBV7-2
CASSFVLGEGTEAFF
TGTGCCAGCAGTTTCGTCCTAGGGGAGGGCACTGAAGCTTTCTTT
>TRBD2|TRBJ2-7|-|TRBV11-2
CASSQYPTSGGRSSYEQYF
TGTGCCAGCAGCCAGTACCCCACTAGCGGGGGTCGATCCTCCTACGAGCAGTACTTC
>-|TRBJ2-3|-|TRBV2
CASSVRTTDTQYF
TGTGCCAGCAGTGTCCGAACTACAGATACGCAGTATTTT
>-|TRBJ1-3|once|TRBV7-8
CASSLDHSSGNTIYF
TGTGCCAGCAGCTTAGACCACAGCTCTGGAAACACCATATATTTT
>TRBD1|TRBJ1-5|-|TRBV7-2
CASSFSGQGANQPQHF
TGTGCCAGCAGCTTCTCGGGACAGGGGGCTAATCAGCCCCAGCATTTT
>TRBD1|TRBJ2-6|-|TRBV19
CASSIFGQGATGANVLTF
TGTGCCAGTAGTATATTCGGACAGGGGGCGACTGGGGCCAACGTCCTGACTTTC
>-|TRBJ1-6|-|TRBV27
CASSLVFAGGENSPLHF
TGTGCCAGCAGTTTAGTCTTTGCGGGCGGTGAAAATTCACCCCTCCACTTT
>-|TRBJ2-1|-|TRBV21-1
CASSARQGESYNEQFF
TGTGCCAGCAGCGCTAGACAGGGCGAGTCCTACAATGAGCAGTTCTTC
>-|TRBJ2-6|-|TRBV3-1/TRBV3-2
CASRPRGSGANVLTF
TGTGCCAGCAGGCCTAGGGGCTCTGGGGCCAACGTCCTGACTTTC
>TRBD1|TRBJ1-5|-|TRBV7-2
CASSLEGGRSNQPQHF
TGTGCCAGCAGCTTAGAAGGGGGCAGGAGCAATCAGCCCCAGCATTTT